The clone carrying this TCR beta chain was counted once. The data were produced by immunoSEQ multiplex PCR, yet TCRdb's version contains in-frame clones alone and is incomplete. Of hundreds of thousands of clones listed, more than 85% are singletons. Germline values: CDR1 SNHLY, CDR2 FYNNEI. V shed 9 bases and J 0 bases; nucleotides not matched to a gene: 11. The CDR3 spans 16 residues. This entry belongs to a study of blood T cell repertoires in COVID-19. Study at large: T cells, B-cell-depleted T cells, or PBMCs provided the cDNA or gDNA that served as material.

The genes are TRBV2 and TRBJ1-2; the match to TRBD1 covers 9 bases. The sequencing sample was made of peripheral blood. This clonotype was obtained from a middle-aged man with acute or convalescent COVID-19. CDR3 amino acids: CASLRTGALANYGYTF. CDR3 nucleotides: TGTGCCAGTCTTCGGACAGGGGCCCTGGCTAACTATGGCTACACCTTC.